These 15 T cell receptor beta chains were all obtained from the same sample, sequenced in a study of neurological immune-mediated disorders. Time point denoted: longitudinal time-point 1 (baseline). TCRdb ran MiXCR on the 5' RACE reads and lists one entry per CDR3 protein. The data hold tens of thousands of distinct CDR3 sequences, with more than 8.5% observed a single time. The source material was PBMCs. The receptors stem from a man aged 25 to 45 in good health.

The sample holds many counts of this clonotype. CDR3 amino acids: CASSQDGGTGVISSYNEQFF. Here the CDR3 DNA reads TGTGCCAGCAGCCAAGATGGGGGTACAGGGGTGATAAGCTCCTACAATGAGCAGTTCTTC. The chain combines TRBV4-2 with TRBJ2-1, with 7 bases matching TRBD1. The CDR3 is 20 amino acids. Germline V lookup: CDR1 LGHNA, CDR2 YNFKEQ. The V gene end was trimmed by 0 bases and the J gene end by 0 bases; junction bases not matched to a gene: 14.

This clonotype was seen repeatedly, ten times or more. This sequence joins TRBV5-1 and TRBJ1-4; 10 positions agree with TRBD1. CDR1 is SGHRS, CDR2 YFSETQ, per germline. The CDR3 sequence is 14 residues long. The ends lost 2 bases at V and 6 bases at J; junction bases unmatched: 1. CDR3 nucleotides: TGCGCCAGCAGCTTCGGGACAGGGGATGAAAAACTGTTTTTT. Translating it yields CASSFGTGDEKLFF.

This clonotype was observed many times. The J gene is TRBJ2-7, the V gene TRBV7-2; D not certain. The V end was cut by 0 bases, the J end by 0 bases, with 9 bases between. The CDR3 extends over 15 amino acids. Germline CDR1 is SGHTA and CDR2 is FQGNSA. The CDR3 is CASSLALSRSYEQYF. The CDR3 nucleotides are TGTGCCAGCAGCTTAGCGCTCAGTCGCTCCTACGAGCAGTACTTC.

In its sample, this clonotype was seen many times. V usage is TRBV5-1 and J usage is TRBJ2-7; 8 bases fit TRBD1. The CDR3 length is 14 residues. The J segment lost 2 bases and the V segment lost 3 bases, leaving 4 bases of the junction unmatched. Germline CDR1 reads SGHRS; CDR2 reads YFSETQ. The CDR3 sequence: CASSSRQGTYEQYF. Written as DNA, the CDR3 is TGCGCCAGCAGCTCCCGACAGGGGACCTACGAGCAGTACTTC.

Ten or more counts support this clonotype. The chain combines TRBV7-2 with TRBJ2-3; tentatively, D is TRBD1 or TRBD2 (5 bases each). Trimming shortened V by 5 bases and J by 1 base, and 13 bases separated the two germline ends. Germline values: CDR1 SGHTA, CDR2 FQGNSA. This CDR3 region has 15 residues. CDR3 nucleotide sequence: TGTGCCAGCAGCACCCCCGGGGCGCGCACAGATACGCAGTATTTT. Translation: CASSTPGARTDTQYF.

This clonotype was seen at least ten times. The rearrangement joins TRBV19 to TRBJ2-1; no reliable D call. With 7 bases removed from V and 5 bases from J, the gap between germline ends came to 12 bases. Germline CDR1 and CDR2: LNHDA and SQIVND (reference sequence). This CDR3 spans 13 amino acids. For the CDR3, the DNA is TGTGCCAGTACCGGCCCCCGGGACAATGAGCAGTTCTTC. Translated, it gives CASTGPRDNEQFF.

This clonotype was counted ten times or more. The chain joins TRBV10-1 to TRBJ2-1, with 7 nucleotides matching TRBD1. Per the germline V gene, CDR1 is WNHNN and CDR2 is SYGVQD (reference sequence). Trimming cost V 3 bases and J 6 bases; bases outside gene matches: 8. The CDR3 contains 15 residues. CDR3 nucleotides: TGCGCCAGCAGTGACGACAGGGCGACGGGCAATGAGCAGTTCTTC. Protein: CASSDDRATGNEQFF.

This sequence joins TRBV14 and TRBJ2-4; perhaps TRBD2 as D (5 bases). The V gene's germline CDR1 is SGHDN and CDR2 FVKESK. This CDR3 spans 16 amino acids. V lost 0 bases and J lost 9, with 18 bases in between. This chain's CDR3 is CASSQDILGSFGIQYF. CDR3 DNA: TGTGCCAGCAGCCAAGACATTTTGGGGAGTTTTGGCATTCAGTACTTC.

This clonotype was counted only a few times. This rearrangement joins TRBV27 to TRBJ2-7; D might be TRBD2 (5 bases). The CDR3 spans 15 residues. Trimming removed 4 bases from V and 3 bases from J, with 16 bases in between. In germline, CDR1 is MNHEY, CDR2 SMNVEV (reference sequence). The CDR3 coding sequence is TGTGCCAGCAGTTCTGTAGCCCTAGCCCGCTACGAGCAGTACTTC. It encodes CASSSVALARYEQYF.

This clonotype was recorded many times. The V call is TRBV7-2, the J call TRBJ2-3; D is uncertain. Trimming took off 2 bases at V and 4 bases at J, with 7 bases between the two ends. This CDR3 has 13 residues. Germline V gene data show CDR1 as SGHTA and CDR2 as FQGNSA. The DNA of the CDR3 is TGTGCCAGCAGCTTATTTTTGCCAGATACGCAGTATTTT. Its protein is CASSLFLPDTQYF.

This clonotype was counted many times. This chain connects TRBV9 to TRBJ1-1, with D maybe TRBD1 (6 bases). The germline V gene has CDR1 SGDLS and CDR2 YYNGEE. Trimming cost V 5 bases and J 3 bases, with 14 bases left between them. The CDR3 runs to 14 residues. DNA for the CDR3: TGTGCCAGCAGTCGAACAGGGTGGGACACTGAAGCTTTCTTT. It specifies CASSRTGWDTEAFF.

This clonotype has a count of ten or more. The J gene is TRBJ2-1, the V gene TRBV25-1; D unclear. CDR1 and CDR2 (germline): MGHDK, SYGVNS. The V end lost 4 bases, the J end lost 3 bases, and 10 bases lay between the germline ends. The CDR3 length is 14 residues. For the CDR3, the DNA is TGTGCCAGCAGTGGTTGGCAGGACTACAATGAGCAGTTCTTC. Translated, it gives CASSGWQDYNEQFF.

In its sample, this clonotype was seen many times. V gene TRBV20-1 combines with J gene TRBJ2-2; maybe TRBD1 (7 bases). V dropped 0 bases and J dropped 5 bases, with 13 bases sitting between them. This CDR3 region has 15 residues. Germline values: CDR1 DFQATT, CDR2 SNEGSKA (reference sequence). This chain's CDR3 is CSARDVTGRTGELFF. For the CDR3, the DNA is TGCAGTGCTAGAGACGTGACAGGGAGGACCGGGGAGCTGTTTTTT.

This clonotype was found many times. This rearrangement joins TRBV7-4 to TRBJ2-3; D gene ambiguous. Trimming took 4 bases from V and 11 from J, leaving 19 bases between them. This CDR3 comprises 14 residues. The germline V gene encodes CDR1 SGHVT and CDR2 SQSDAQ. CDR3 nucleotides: TGTGCCAGCAGCTCCCGGCCAACCGCTAAGAAGCAGTATTTT. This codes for CASSSRPTAKKQYF.

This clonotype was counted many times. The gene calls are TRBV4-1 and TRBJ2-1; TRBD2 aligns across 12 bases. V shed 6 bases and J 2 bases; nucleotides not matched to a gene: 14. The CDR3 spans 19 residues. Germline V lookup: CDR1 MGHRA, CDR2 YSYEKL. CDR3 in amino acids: CASRAAGTSGSKTYNEQFF. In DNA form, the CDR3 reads TGCGCCAGCAGAGCAGCCGGGACTAGCGGGTCAAAAACCTACAATGAGCAGTTCTTC.